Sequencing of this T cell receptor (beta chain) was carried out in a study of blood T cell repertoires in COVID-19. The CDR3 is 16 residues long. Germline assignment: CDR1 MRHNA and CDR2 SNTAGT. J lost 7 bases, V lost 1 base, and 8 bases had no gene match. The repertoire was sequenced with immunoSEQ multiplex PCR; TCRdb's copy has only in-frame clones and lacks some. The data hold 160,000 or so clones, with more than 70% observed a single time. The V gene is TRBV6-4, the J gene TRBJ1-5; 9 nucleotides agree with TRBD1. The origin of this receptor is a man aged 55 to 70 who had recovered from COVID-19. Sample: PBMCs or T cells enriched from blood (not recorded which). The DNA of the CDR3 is TGTGCCAGCAGTGACTTCCTGGGGGACAGGGCCCAGCCCCAGCATTTT. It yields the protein CASSDFLGDRAQPQHF.